A selection of T cell receptor beta chains follows, all from one sample in a study of T cell responses to AZD1222 COVID-19 vaccine. Sequenced by immunoSEQ multiplex PCR; TCRdb stores in-frame clones only, minus some. The sample shows 150,000 to 200,000 clones, 75% to 90% of them seen only once. This material consisted of peripheral blood, taken on day 0 of AZD1222 vaccination. The receptors shown here come from an adult in good health. Both conserved end residues are part of each CDR3. Each record gives: D gene, J gene, clone size, V gene, CDR3 protein, CDR3 DNA. The D gene is left open where the match is weak. A row's size may be missing; if present it is once, few, many or a size class.

-,TRBJ1-6,-,TRBV2,CASSEGGTLHF,TGTGCCAGCAGTGAAGGGGGGACCCTCCACTTT
TRBD2,TRBJ2-1,-,TRBV13,CASSTHGTSGGPSSYNEQFF,TGTGCCAGCAGCACCCACGGTACTAGCGGGGGCCCTAGCTCCTACAATGAGCAGTTCTTC
-,TRBJ1-5,-,TRBV3-1/TRBV3-2,CASSQDHVGWGNQPQHF,TGTGCCAGCAGCCAAGATCACGTAGGATGGGGCAATCAGCCCCAGCATTTT
-,TRBJ1-2,-,TRBV29-1,CSVQGDGYTF,TGCAGCGTGCAGGGTGATGGCTACACCTTC
-,TRBJ1-2,-,TRBV29-1,CSVVKVANYGYTF,TGCAGCGTTGTTAAGGTCGCGAACTATGGCTACACCTTC
-,TRBJ1-1,-,TRBV18,CASSPSRPKDAEAFF,TGTGCCAGCTCACCGTCTAGGCCAAAGGACGCTGAAGCTTTCTTT
-,TRBJ1-1,-,TRBV5-5,CASSLRGQVTEAFF,TGTGCCAGCAGCTTGAGGGGCCAAGTCACTGAAGCTTTCTTT
-,TRBJ1-5,-,TRBV30,CAWSVNINQPQHF,TGTGCCTGGAGTGTCAATATAAATCAGCCCCAGCATTTT
-,TRBJ2-5,-,TRBV5-1,CASTLGETQYF,TGCGCCAGCACCCTAGGGGAGACCCAGTACTTC
-,TRBJ2-5,-,TRBV6-2/TRBV6-3,CASSVRDQETQYF,TGTGCCAGCAGTGTCCGGGACCAAGAGACCCAGTACTTC
TRBD1,TRBJ2-7,-,TRBV6-2/TRBV6-3,CASSERQGFDEQYF,TGTGCCAGCAGTGAGCGACAGGGGTTCGACGAGCAGTACTTC
-,TRBJ1-6,-,TRBV19,CAAGDVQPSALHF,TGTGCCGCAGGAGACGTTCAACCTTCGGCCCTCCACTTT
-,TRBJ1-6,-,TRBV4-1,CASSQDSTATNYSPLHF,TGCGCCAGCAGCCAAGATAGTACAGCTACCAATTATTCACCCCTCCACTTT
-,TRBJ1-2,-,TRBV5-1,CASSLARRGRTNYTF,TGCGCCAGCAGCTTGGCCAGAAGGGGCCGGACAAACTACACCTTC
-,TRBJ2-7,-,TRBV18,CASSPPLREQYF,TGTGCCAGCTCACCACCGCTCCGCGAGCAGTACTTC
-,TRBJ2-3,-,TRBV7-2,CASSFSRGVVDTQYF,TGTGCCAGCAGCTTTTCCAGGGGAGTTGTGGATACGCAGTATTTT
TRBD2,TRBJ2-1,-,TRBV10-1,CASSRTSTSSYNEQFF,TGCGCCAGCAGTCGGACTAGCACTAGCTCCTACAATGAGCAGTTCTTC
TRBD2,TRBJ2-2,-,TRBV19,CASRGGSNIAGELFF,TGTGCCAGTCGCGGGGGTTCAAACATTGCCGGGGAGCTGTTTTTT
-,TRBJ1-1,-,TRBV27,CASSFGGLQNAEAFF,TGTGCCAGCAGTTTCGGCGGTCTACAGAACGCTGAAGCTTTCTTT
-,TRBJ2-2,-,TRBV4-2,CASSPWGGATRTGELFF,TGTGCCAGCAGCCCCTGGGGTGGGGCCACTCGGACCGGGGAGCTGTTTTTT
TRBD1,TRBJ1-3,-,TRBV7-2,CASSLGTGLGNTIYF,TGTGCCAGCAGCTTAGGGACAGGGCTGGGAAACACCATATATTTT
-,TRBJ1-5,-,TRBV6-5,CASSYSYQGRDQPQHF,TGTGCCAGCAGTTACTCGTACCAGGGGAGGGATCAGCCCCAGCATTTT
-,TRBJ1-5,-,TRBV10-1,CASRGQGHGAQPQHF,TGCGCCAGCAGAGGGCAGGGCCACGGAGCTCAGCCCCAGCATTTT
TRBD1,TRBJ1-2,-,TRBV5-1,CASSVGGGRVSGGYTF,TGCGCCAGCAGCGTAGGGGGCGGACGTGTATCTGGTGGCTACACCTTC
TRBD2,TRBJ2-2,few,TRBV18,CASSPTLFSSGSNTGELFF,TGTGCCAGCTCACCAACCCTATTCTCTAGCGGATCGAACACCGGGGAGCTGTTTTTT
-,TRBJ2-3,-,TRBV27,CASSLGTLSTDTQYF,TGTGCCAGCAGCTTAGGAACCCTAAGCACAGATACGCAGTATTTT
TRBD1,TRBJ2-3,-,TRBV19,CASSMGTDYWDTQYF,TGTGCCAGTAGTATGGGGACAGACTATTGGGATACGCAGTATTTT
-,TRBJ1-5,-,TRBV5-6,CASSLGPGPPQPQHF,TGTGCCAGCAGCTTGGGTCCAGGGCCGCCTCAGCCCCAGCATTTT
TRBD2,TRBJ2-1,-,TRBV11-2,CASSLLPGTSSDEQFF,TGTGCCAGCAGCTTACTCCCCGGGACTAGCAGCGATGAGCAGTTCTTC
-,TRBJ1-3,-,TRBV13,CASSSRNGNTIYF,TGTGCCAGCAGTTCAAGAAATGGAAACACCATATATTTT
-,TRBJ1-5,-,TRBV21-1,CASSKFRAPNQPQHF,TGTGCCAGCAGCAAATTTAGAGCCCCTAATCAGCCCCAGCATTTT
-,TRBJ1-2,-,TRBV18,CASTETDYGYTF,TGTGCCAGCACCGAGACAGACTATGGCTACACCTTC
-,TRBJ2-5,-,TRBV19,CASSTVLRDAQETQYF,TGTGCCAGTAGTACCGTTCTTCGGGACGCACAAGAGACCCAGTACTTC
TRBD2,TRBJ2-5,-,TRBV6-2/TRBV6-3,CASSPQTSGGHEETQYF,TGTGCCAGCAGCCCCCAGACTAGCGGGGGACACGAAGAGACCCAGTACTTC
TRBD2,TRBJ2-3,-,TRBV19,CASSIYPSGGSTDTQYF,TGTGCCAGTAGTATTTATCCTAGCGGGGGGAGCACAGATACGCAGTATTTT
TRBD1,TRBJ2-7,-,TRBV11-2,CASSHGTVYEQYF,TGTGCCAGCAGCCATGGGACAGTCTACGAGCAGTACTTC
TRBD2,TRBJ2-3,-,TRBV5-1,CASSETSGRDTQYF,TGCGCCAGCAGTGAGACTAGCGGTCGAGATACGCAGTATTTT
TRBD1,TRBJ1-1,-,TRBV5-6,CASRLRDRQAFF,TGTGCCAGCAGGTTAAGGGACAGACAAGCTTTCTTT
-,TRBJ1-1,-,TRBV9,CASSVGQGLSSTEAFF,TGTGCCAGCAGCGTAGGTCAGGGGTTATCCTCTACTGAAGCTTTCTTT
-,TRBJ2-1,-,TRBV6-5,CASRVHNEQFF,TGTGCCAGCAGAGTCCACAATGAGCAGTTCTTC
-,TRBJ1-2,-,TRBV9,CASSEGDTSGYGYTF,TGTGCCAGCAGCGAGGGGGATACATCGGGCTATGGCTACACCTTC
TRBD2,TRBJ2-7,once,TRBV7-2,CASSPRKIRLAGDSYEQYF,TGTGCCAGCAGTCCTAGAAAAATTAGACTAGCGGGAGACTCCTACGAGCAGTACTTC
TRBD2,TRBJ2-1,once,TRBV7-3,CASSLTSGGIDEQFF,TGTGCCAGCAGTCTTACTAGCGGGGGGATCGATGAGCAGTTCTTC
TRBD1,TRBJ2-1,-,TRBV29-1,CSVGNRGIGNEQFF,TGCAGCGTTGGAAACAGGGGCATTGGGAATGAGCAGTTCTTC
-,TRBJ1-1,-,TRBV7-9,CASSLVEGSTEAFF,TGTGCCAGCAGCTTAGTGGAGGGGAGCACTGAAGCTTTCTTT
TRBD1,TRBJ1-1,-,TRBV6-5,CASRPQGAGEAFF,TGTGCCAGCAGACCACAGGGGGCGGGTGAAGCTTTCTTT
TRBD1,TRBJ1-6,once,TRBV3-1/TRBV3-2,CASGQVNNSPLHF,TGTGCCAGCGGACAGGTTAATAATTCACCCCTCCACTTT
TRBD1,TRBJ2-6,-,TRBV6-6,CASSRLGTGAISGANVLTF,TGTGCCAGCAGCCGACTGGGGACAGGGGCCATCTCTGGGGCCAACGTCCTGACTTTC